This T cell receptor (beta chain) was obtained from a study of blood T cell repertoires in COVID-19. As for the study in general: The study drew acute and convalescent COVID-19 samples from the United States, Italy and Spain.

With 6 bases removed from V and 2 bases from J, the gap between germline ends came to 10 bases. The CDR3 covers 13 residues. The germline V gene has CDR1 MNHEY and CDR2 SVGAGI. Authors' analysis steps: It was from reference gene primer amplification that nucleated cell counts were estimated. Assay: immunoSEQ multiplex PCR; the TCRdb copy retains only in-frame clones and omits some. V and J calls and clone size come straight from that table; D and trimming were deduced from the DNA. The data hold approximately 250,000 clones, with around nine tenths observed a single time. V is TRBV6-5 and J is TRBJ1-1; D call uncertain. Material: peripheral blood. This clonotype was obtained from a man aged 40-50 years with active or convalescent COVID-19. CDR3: CASSLYVNTEAFF. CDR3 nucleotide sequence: TGTGCCAGCAGCCTCTATGTTAACACTGAAGCTTTCTTT.